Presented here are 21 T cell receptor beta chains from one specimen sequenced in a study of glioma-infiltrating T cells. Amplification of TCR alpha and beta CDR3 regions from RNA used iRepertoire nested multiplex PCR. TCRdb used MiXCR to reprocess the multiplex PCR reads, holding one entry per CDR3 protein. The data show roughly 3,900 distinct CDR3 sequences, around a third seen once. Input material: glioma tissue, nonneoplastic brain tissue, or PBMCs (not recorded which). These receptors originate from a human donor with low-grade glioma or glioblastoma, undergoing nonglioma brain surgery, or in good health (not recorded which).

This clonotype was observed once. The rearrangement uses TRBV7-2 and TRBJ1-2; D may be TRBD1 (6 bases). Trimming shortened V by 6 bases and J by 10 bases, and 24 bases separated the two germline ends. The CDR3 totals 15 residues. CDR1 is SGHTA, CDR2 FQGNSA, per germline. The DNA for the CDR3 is TGTGCCAGCAGACTCCACGCCGGGGGGGCATATAACTACACCTTC. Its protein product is CASRLHAGGAYNYTF. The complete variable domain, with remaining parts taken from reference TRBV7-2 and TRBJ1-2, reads GAGVSQSPSNKVTEKGKDVELRCDPISGHTALYWYRQSLGQGLEFLIYFQGNSAPDKSGLPSDRFSAERTGGSVSTLTIQRTQQEDSAVYLCASRLHAGGAYNYTFGSGTRLTVV.

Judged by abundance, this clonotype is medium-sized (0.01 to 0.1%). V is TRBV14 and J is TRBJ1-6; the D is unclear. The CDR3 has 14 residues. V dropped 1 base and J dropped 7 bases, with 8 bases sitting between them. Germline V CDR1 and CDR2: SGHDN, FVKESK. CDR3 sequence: CASSQGRENSPLHF. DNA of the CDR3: TGTGCCAGCAGCCAAGGGCGTGAGAATTCACCCCTCCACTTT.

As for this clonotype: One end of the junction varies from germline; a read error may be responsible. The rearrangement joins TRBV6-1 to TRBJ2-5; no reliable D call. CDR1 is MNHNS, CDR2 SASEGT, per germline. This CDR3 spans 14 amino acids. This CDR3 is CASRSRTIQETLYF. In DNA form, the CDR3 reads TGTGCCAGCAGATCACGAACAATTCAAGAAACCCTGTACTTC.

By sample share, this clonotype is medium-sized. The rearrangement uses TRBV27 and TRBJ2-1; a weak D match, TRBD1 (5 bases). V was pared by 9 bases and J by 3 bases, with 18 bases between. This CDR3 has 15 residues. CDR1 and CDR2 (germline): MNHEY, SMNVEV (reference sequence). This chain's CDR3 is CARRPKDTGYNEQFF. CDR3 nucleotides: TGTGCCAGAAGGCCCAAGGACACGGGCTACAATGAGCAGTTCTTC.

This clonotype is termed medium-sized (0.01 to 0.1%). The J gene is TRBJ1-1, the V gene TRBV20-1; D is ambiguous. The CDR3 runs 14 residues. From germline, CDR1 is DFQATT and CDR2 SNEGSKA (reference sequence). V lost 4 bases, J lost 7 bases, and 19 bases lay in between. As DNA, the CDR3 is TGCAGTGCTACCCCACCGGGAGGGAGGGTTGAAGCTTTCTTT. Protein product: CSATPPGGRVEAFF.

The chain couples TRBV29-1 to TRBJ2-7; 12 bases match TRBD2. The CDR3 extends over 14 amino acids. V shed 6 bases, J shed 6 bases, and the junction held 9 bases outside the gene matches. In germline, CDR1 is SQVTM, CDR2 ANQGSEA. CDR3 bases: TGCAGCGTAAGCGGACTAGCGGGGCTAGGCGAGCAGTACTTC. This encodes CSVSGLAGLGEQYF.

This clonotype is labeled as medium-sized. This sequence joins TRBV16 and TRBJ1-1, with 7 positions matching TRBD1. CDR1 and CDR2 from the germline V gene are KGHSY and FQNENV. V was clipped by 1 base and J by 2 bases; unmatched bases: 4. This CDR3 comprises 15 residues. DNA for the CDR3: TGTGCCAGCAGCCAATTGCAGGGGGGAAACACTGAAGCTTTCTTT. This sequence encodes CASSQLQGGNTEAFF.

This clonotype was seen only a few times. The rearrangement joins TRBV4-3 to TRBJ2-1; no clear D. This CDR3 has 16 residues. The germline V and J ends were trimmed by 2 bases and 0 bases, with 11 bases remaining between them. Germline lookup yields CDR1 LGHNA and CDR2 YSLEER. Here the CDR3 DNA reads TGCGCCAGCAGCCAATCCGTAGGCAGCTCCTACAATGAGCAGTTCTTC. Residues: CASSQSVGSSYNEQFF.

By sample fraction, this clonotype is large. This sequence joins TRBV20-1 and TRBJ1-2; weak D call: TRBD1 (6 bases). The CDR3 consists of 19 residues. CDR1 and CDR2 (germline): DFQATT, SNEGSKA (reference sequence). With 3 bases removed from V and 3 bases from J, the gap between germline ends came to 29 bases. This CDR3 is CSARGGRGGHVADYYGYTF. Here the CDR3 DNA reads TGCAGTGCTAGGGGGGGCCGGGGGGGCCACGTTGCCGATTACTATGGCTACACCTTC.

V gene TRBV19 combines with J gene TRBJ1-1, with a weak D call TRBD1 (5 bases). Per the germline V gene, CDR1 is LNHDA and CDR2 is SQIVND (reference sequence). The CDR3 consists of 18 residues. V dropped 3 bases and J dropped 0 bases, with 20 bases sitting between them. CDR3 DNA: TGTGCCAGTAGTATTGGGGCAGGGACCCCAGACATGAACACTGAAGCTTTCTTT. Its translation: CASSIGAGTPDMNTEAFF.

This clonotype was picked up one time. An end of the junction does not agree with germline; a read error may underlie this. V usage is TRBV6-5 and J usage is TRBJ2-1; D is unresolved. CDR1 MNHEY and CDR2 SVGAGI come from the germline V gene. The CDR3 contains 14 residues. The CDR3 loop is CASSYEATYNKQLF. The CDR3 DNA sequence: TGTGCCAGCAGTTATGAGGCTACCTACAATAAGCAGCTCTTC.

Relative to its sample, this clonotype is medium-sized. The CDR3 nucleotides are TGTGCCAGCAGTTTCAGGGGCAGAGGGACTGAAGCTTTCTTT. Amino acid sequence: CASSFRGRGTEAFF. This sequence joins TRBV12-3 or TRBV12-4 and TRBJ1-1; D possibly corresponds to TRBD1 (6 bases). This CDR3 comprises 14 residues. V was trimmed by 3 bases and J by 5 bases, leaving 13 bases between them.

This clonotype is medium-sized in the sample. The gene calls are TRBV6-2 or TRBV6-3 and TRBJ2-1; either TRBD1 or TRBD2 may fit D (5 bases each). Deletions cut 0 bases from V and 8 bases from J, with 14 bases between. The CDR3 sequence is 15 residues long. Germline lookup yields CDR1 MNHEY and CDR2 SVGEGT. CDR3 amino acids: CASSYSRAGGDEQFF. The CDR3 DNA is TGTGCCAGCAGTTACTCGAGGGCTGGGGGTGATGAGCAGTTCTTC.

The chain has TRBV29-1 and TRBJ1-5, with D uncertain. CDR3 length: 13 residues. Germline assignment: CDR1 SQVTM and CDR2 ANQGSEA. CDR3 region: CGALPGGSQPQHF. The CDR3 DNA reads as TGCGGCGCCCTTCCTGGAGGGAGCCAGCCCCAGCATTTT.

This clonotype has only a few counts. The CDR3 DNA sequence: TGCAGCGTTGATGCCCGGGACAGGGGAAAAGAGACCCAGTACTTC. Its protein product is CSVDARDRGKETQYF. The genes are TRBV29-1 and TRBJ2-5; 10 nucleotides align to TRBD1. V trimming: 3 bases; J trimming: 3 bases; junction bases outside the gene matches: 7. The CDR3 length is 15 residues. Per the germline V gene, CDR1 is SQVTM and CDR2 is ANQGSEA.

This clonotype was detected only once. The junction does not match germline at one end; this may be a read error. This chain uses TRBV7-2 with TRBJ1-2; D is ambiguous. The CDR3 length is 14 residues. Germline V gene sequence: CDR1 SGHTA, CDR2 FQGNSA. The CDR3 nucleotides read TGTGCCAGCAGCTTAGTGGTGTTAAACTATGGCTGCACCTTC. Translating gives CASSLVVLNYGCTF.

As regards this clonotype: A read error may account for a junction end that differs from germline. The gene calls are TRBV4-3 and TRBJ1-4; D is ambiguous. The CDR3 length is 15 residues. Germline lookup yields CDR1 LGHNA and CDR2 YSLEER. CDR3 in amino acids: CASTPSRAANEKLFF. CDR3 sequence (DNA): TGCGCCAGCACCCCGAGCCGGGCCGCTAACGAAAAACTGTTTTTT.

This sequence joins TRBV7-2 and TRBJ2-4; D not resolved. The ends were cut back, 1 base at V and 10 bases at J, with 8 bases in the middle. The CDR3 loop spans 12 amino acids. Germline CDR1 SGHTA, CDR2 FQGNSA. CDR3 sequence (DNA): TGTGCCAGCAGCTTAGATGTGGCGATTCAGTACTTC. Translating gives CASSLDVAIQYF.

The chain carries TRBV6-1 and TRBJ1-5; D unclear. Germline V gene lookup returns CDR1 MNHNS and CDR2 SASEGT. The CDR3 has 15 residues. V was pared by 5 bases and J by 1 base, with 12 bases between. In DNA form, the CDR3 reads TGTGCCAGCAGTCCCGGATCCGCCAGCAATCAGCCCCAGCATTTT. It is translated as CASSPGSASNQPQHF.

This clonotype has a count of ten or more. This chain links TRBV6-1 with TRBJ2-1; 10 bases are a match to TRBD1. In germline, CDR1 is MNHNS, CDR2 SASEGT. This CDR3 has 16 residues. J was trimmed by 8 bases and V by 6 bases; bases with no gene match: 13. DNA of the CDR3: TGTGCCAGCAGCGAGACAGTCCCGGGACAGGGGTATGAGCAGTTCTTC. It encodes CASSETVPGQGYEQFF.

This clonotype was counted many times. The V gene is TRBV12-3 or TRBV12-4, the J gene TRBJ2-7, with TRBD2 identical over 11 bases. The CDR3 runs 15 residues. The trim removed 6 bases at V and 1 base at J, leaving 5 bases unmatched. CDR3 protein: CASRVGTSGSYEQYF. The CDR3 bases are TGTGCCAGCAGGGTCGGGACTAGCGGATCCTACGAGCAGTACTTC.